A single sample is the source of the 14 T cell receptor beta chains below, sequenced in a study of blood T cell repertoires in COVID-19. The table came from immunoSEQ multiplex PCR; TCRdb's copy has only in-frame clones and leaves some out. Of about 170,000 clones detected, 83% appear once; the ten largest clones hold approximately 2%. The sequenced sample consisted of peripheral blood. These receptors were collected from an elderly woman with acute or convalescent COVID-19.

The V gene is TRBV15, the J gene TRBJ2-3, with 7 bases lining up with TRBD1. The CDR3 has 15 residues. Per the germline V gene, CDR1 is LNHNV and CDR2 is YYDKDF (reference sequence). The junction had 6 bases not matched to a gene; V was cut back by 4 bases and J by 2 bases. DNA of the CDR3: TGTGCCACCAGCAACCCGGACAGGTACACAGATACGCAGTATTTT. Translated: CATSNPDRYTDTQYF.

The chain couples TRBV19 to TRBJ1-5, with a tentative D call TRBD1 (6 bases). This CDR3 has 15 residues. Trimming removed 4 bases from V and 2 bases from J, with 12 bases in between. The germline CDR1 and CDR2 sequences are LNHDA and SQIVND (reference sequence). The chain's CDR3 is CASSTGAGGNQPQHF. DNA of the CDR3: TGTGCCAGTAGTACAGGGGCCGGTGGCAATCAGCCCCAGCATTTT. The whole variable domain, filled in from reference TRBV19 and TRBJ1-5, reads DGGITQSPKYLFRKEGQNVTLSCEQNLNHDAMYWYRQDPGQGLRLIYYSQIVNDFQKGDIAEGYSVSREKKESFPLTVTSAQKNPTAFYLCASSTGAGGNQPQHFGDGTRLSIL.

The genes are TRBV21-1 and TRBJ2-7; no DNA check was done on the table's D call, TRBD1. TRBV21-1 is flagged as a pseudogene. This CDR3 has 17 residues. CDR3 nucleotides: TGTGCCAGCAGCAAATATGGCACCAGGGTAAGGTCCTACGAGCAGTACTTC. Protein: CASSKYGTRVRSYEQYF.

The chain combines TRBV6-6 with TRBJ1-4; TRBD1 agrees at 8 bases. Trimming took 5 bases from V and 6 from J; bases not matched to a gene: 11. The CDR3 has 16 residues. Per the germline V gene, CDR1 is MNHNY and CDR2 is SVGAGI (reference sequence). The CDR3 sequence: CASSQSPRGPYEKLFF. CDR3 nucleotides: TGTGCCAGCAGTCAATCCCCCAGGGGGCCGTATGAAAAACTGTTTTTT.

This clone appeared once. CDR3 nucleotide sequence: TGCGCCAGCAGCTTGTTCGGGGGGCAAACTGAAGCTTTCTTT. Protein: CASSLFGGQTEAFF. The chain employs TRBV5-1 and TRBJ1-1; the D gene is possibly TRBD1 (6 bases). The CDR3 has 14 residues. Per germline, CDR1 SGHRS and CDR2 YFSETQ. Deletions cut 1 base from V and 5 bases from J, with 12 bases between.

This chain joins TRBV19 and TRBJ2-6; 8 bases match TRBD1. The germline gives CDR1 LNHDA, CDR2 SQIVND (reference sequence). The CDR3 consists of 17 residues. With V trimmed by 6 bases and J by 4 bases, 11 bases remained unmatched. The CDR3 DNA sequence: TGTGCCAGTAGCAAAACACTGGACAGGGCCGGGGCCAACGTCCTGACTTTC. Translation gives CASSKTLDRAGANVLTF.

The chain recombines TRBV5-6 with TRBJ1-2, with TRBD1 matching over 7 bases. The CDR3 contains 12 residues. The V and J ends lost 6 bases and 6 bases, in that order; junction bases with no gene match: 5. CDR1 is SGHDT and CDR2 is YYEEEE in the germline V gene. The CDR3 DNA reads as TGTGCCAGCATGCGACAGGGCCATGGCTACACCTTC. Residues: CASMRQGHGYTF.

This clone was found once. The rearrangement links TRBV9 to TRBJ2-2, with 8 bases matching TRBD2. The junction had 12 bases not matched to a gene; V was cut back by 4 bases and J by 7 bases. The V gene's germline CDR1 is SGDLS and CDR2 YYNGEE. CDR3 length: 16 residues. This CDR3 is CASSPWPRGAGGELFF. Written as DNA, the CDR3 is TGTGCCAGCAGCCCCTGGCCGCGGGGGGCCGGCGGGGAGCTGTTTTTT. The entire variable domain, with the rest obtained from reference TRBV9 and TRBJ2-2, is as follows: DSGVTQTPKHLITATGQRVTLRCSPRSGDLSVYWYQQSLDQGLQFLIQYYNGEERAKGNILERFSAQQFPDLHSELNLSSLELGDSALYFCASSPWPRGAGGELFFGEGSRLTVL.

This clone was seen only a few times. The V gene is TRBV23-1, the J gene TRBJ1-1; 8 positions match TRBD1. TRBV23-1 is an ORF for which the function is uncertain. Trimming cost V 2 bases and J 5 bases; bases outside gene matches: 7. The CDR3 extends over 15 amino acids. CDR3 sequence (DNA): TGCGCCAGCAGTCAAGGACAGGGTAGGGGGACTGAAGCTTTCTTT. It specifies CASSQGQGRGTEAFF.

The genes are TRBV27 and TRBJ1-2; 8 bases align to TRBD1. CDR1 and CDR2 (germline): MNHEY, SMNVEV (reference sequence). The ends lost 3 bases at V and 8 bases at J; junction bases unmatched: 5. The CDR3 sequence is 13 residues long. The CDR3 sequence is CASSLWTGIGYTF. The DNA of the CDR3 is TGTGCCAGCAGTTTGTGGACAGGGATCGGCTACACCTTC.

This chain joins TRBV6-2 or TRBV6-3 and TRBJ2-2, with D perhaps matching TRBD1 (6 bases). This CDR3 is 15 amino acids long. V was shortened by 6 bases and J by 2 bases, with 13 bases between the two germline ends. Germline CDR1 MNHEY, CDR2 SVGEGT. CDR3: CASSPGQINTGELFF. The DNA of the CDR3 is TGTGCCAGCAGCCCCGGACAGATAAACACCGGGGAGCTGTTTTTT.

CDR3 in DNA: TGTGCCAGCAGCCCGGACAGAGCGGAGACCCAGTACTTC. This translates into CASSPDRAETQYF. V and J are TRBV7-2 and TRBJ2-5; a possible D gene is TRBD1 (6 bases). The germline CDR1 and CDR2 sequences are SGHTA and FQGNSA. This CDR3 contains 13 residues. V lost 5 bases and J 5 bases, leaving 12 bases between the germline ends. Combining the CDR3 with reference TRBV7-2 and TRBJ2-5 gives the whole variable domain GAGVSQSPSNKVTEKGKDVELRCDPISGHTALYWYRQSLGQGLEFLIYFQGNSAPDKSGLPSDRFSAERTGGSVSTLTIQRTQQEDSAVYLCASSPDRAETQYFGPGTRLLVL.

V and J are TRBV5-6 and TRBJ1-1, with D possibly TRBD1 on 5 matching bases. There are 16 residues in the CDR3. CDR1 SGHDT and CDR2 YYEEEE come from the germline V gene. Trimming removed 5 bases from V and 2 bases from J, with 19 bases in between. The CDR3 nucleotides are TGTGCCAGCAGGAGCAGCGGGGCAGGGACTAACACTGAAGCTTTCTTT. Its translation: CASRSSGAGTNTEAFF.

The rearrangement joins TRBV6-6 to TRBJ1-1, with a weak D call TRBD1 (6 bases). Looked up from germline, CDR1 is MNHNY and CDR2 is SVGAGI (reference sequence). V lost 4 bases, J lost 5 bases, and 14 bases lay in between. This CDR3 region has 14 residues. The CDR3 protein is CASSSDSSSTEAFF. As DNA, the CDR3 is TGTGCCAGCAGTTCGGACAGCTCCAGTACTGAAGCTTTCTTT.